A selection of T cell receptor beta chains follows, all from one sample in a study of T-cell memory formation after mild COVID-19. TCRdb called the 5' RACE reads again in MiXCR, with one record for every CDR3 protein. The table lists about 270,000 distinct CDR3 sequences, over 15% of them singletons. The source material was PBMCs or a T cell subset sorted from them (not recorded which). The receptors were gathered from an adult woman who had mild COVID-19 (a few samples of this study predate the infection). Cell type and time point are not known. The CDR3 runs from the conserved cysteine through the conserved F or W. D genes are given only for firm matches. Clone sizes are given selectively: once, few, many, or a class where the clone is expanded.

J gene: TRBJ2-3
clone size: NA
V gene: TRBV21-1
D gene: NA
CDR3 protein: CASTGQGHPFSTDTQYF

J gene: TRBJ1-1
clone size: NA
V gene: TRBV4-3
D gene: TRBD1
CDR3 protein: CASSRSRGPEAFF

J gene: TRBJ2-7
clone size: NA
V gene: TRBV6-6
D gene: NA
CDR3 protein: CASSPWDYEQYF

J gene: TRBJ2-2
clone size: few
V gene: TRBV5-1
D gene: TRBD2
CDR3 protein: CASSLVRGANTGELFF

J gene: TRBJ2-4
clone size: few
V gene: TRBV4-2
D gene: TRBD2
CDR3 protein: CASSQGTAGGENIQYF

J gene: TRBJ2-1
clone size: NA
V gene: TRBV18
D gene: TRBD2
CDR3 protein: CASSPSGRINEQFF

J gene: TRBJ1-2
clone size: NA
V gene: TRBV6-5
D gene: NA
CDR3 protein: CASSLTSSGAVGYTF

J gene: TRBJ2-2
clone size: few
V gene: TRBV6-5
D gene: TRBD2
CDR3 protein: CASSYMGGPTTGELFF

J gene: TRBJ2-7
clone size: few
V gene: TRBV29-1
D gene: NA
CDR3 protein: CSGLGPSGYEQYF

J gene: TRBJ1-4
clone size: NA
V gene: TRBV12-3/TRBV12-4
D gene: TRBD1
CDR3 protein: CASSLTGVREKLFF

J gene: TRBJ2-3
clone size: few
V gene: TRBV20-1
D gene: TRBD2
CDR3 protein: CSAYRLADFTDTQYF

J gene: TRBJ1-2
clone size: NA
V gene: TRBV27
D gene: NA
CDR3 protein: CASRGGNYGYTF

J gene: TRBJ2-7
clone size: NA
V gene: TRBV11-2
D gene: NA
CDR3 protein: CASSLEGSSREQYF

J gene: TRBJ1-6
clone size: NA
V gene: TRBV3-1
D gene: NA
CDR3 protein: CASSLQGSGSPLHF

J gene: TRBJ2-1
clone size: NA
V gene: TRBV20-1
D gene: TRBD2
CDR3 protein: CSALRGGDRNEQFF

J gene: TRBJ2-7
clone size: NA
V gene: TRBV5-1
D gene: NA
CDR3 protein: CASSTSAREQYF

J gene: TRBJ2-1
clone size: few
V gene: TRBV20-1
D gene: TRBD2
CDR3 protein: CSVGTSGSYNEQFF

J gene: TRBJ2-3
clone size: NA
V gene: TRBV20-1
D gene: TRBD2
CDR3 protein: CSASGSGAFTDTQYF

J gene: TRBJ2-1
clone size: NA
V gene: TRBV7-9
D gene: TRBD2
CDR3 protein: CASSPQVSPGLAGGRGEQFF

J gene: TRBJ2-1
clone size: NA
V gene: TRBV11-3
D gene: TRBD2
CDR3 protein: CASSLERGGRYNEQFF

J gene: TRBJ2-7
clone size: few
V gene: TRBV13
D gene: NA
CDR3 protein: CASSPGRLSYEQYF

J gene: TRBJ2-7
clone size: NA
V gene: TRBV5-1
D gene: TRBD2
CDR3 protein: CASSRRAGDSYEQYF

J gene: TRBJ1-5
clone size: NA
V gene: TRBV12-3/TRBV12-4
D gene: TRBD1
CDR3 protein: CASSLTQDRVGDSNQPQHF

J gene: TRBJ2-3
clone size: few
V gene: TRBV5-6
D gene: NA
CDR3 protein: CASNPGHYTDTQYF

J gene: TRBJ1-1
clone size: few
V gene: TRBV27
D gene: NA
CDR3 protein: CASSGDSPYGEAFF

J gene: TRBJ2-1
clone size: NA
V gene: TRBV14
D gene: TRBD1
CDR3 protein: CASSQEGQGVPSSYNEQFF

J gene: TRBJ1-1
clone size: NA
V gene: TRBV5-1
D gene: NA
CDR3 protein: CASSSITGATEAFF

J gene: TRBJ2-7
clone size: NA
V gene: TRBV5-1
D gene: NA
CDR3 protein: CASSMDRPGESKQYF

J gene: TRBJ2-2
clone size: many
V gene: TRBV5-1
D gene: NA
CDR3 protein: CASSLGADANTGELFF

J gene: TRBJ2-1
clone size: few
V gene: TRBV4-1
D gene: TRBD2
CDR3 protein: CASSQVIRRRGDLFNEQFF

J gene: TRBJ1-3
clone size: NA
V gene: TRBV5-1
D gene: TRBD1
CDR3 protein: CASSPGQVGNTIYF

J gene: TRBJ2-7
clone size: NA
V gene: TRBV24-1
D gene: NA
CDR3 protein: CATSPGSLSYEQYF

J gene: TRBJ2-7
clone size: NA
V gene: TRBV30
D gene: NA
CDR3 protein: CAWSRRVGYEQYF

J gene: TRBJ1-2
clone size: few
V gene: TRBV12-3/TRBV12-4
D gene: NA
CDR3 protein: CASSPYDANYGYTF

J gene: TRBJ2-1
clone size: NA
V gene: TRBV9
D gene: NA
CDR3 protein: CASSVGDRDTYNEQFF

J gene: TRBJ1-3
clone size: few
V gene: TRBV7-6
D gene: NA
CDR3 protein: CASSLLGSASGGNTIYF

J gene: TRBJ2-7
clone size: NA
V gene: TRBV12-3/TRBV12-4
D gene: NA
CDR3 protein: CASSPRKRANEQYF

J gene: TRBJ1-4
clone size: few
V gene: TRBV19
D gene: NA
CDR3 protein: CASSFNEKLFF

J gene: TRBJ2-5
clone size: many
V gene: TRBV6-5
D gene: TRBD2
CDR3 protein: CASSYSRTSGDQYF

J gene: TRBJ2-7
clone size: NA
V gene: TRBV7-9
D gene: TRBD2
CDR3 protein: CASSIGLAAYEQYF

J gene: TRBJ2-7
clone size: NA
V gene: TRBV7-2
D gene: TRBD2
CDR3 protein: CASSFRAGGDYEQYF